The present TCR beta chain was sequenced within a study of cytomegalovirus exposure and HLA in healthy donors. Study-wide results and caveats: It was in a later analysis that TCR association rates were seen to vary by HLA locus, highest for DRB1 and lowest for HLA-C.

Notes on this clone: Antigen specificity is unknown.

The PCR made use of 60 Vbeta and 13 Jbeta primers. Here immunoSEQ multiplex PCR was the method, and the copy in TCRdb shows in-frame clones only, minus some. The table has about 130,000 clones, 75% to 85% seen once. V lost 0 bases and J lost 2, with 10 bases in between. CDR3 length: 16 amino acids. Germline V lookup: CDR1 MGHRA, CDR2 YSYEKL. Sequencing was carried out using PBMCs. The sequence derives from a woman aged 18-35 years in good health and CMV-seropositive. This rearrangement joins TRBV4-1 to TRBJ2-2; a possible D gene is TRBD1 (6 bases). The DNA for the CDR3 is TGCGCCAGCAGCCAAGAGGGGGCGCCAAACACCGGGGAGCTGTTTTTT. It codes for CASSQEGAPNTGELFF.